This is a list of T cell receptor beta chains from one sample in a study of blood T cell repertoires in COVID-19. Using immunoSEQ multiplex PCR, the repertoire was profiled, and TCRdb retains in-frame clones only, with some absent. The sample consists of 200,000 to 250,000 clones, more than 75% of them appearing once. Sequenced material: peripheral blood. The source of these receptors is a woman between 25 and 40 years old who had recovered from COVID-19. Each CDR3 is given with its conserved first and last residue. The D gene is left open where the match is weak. For some rows the clone size is stated as once, few or many, or as a class when expanded; others skip it.

d_call j_call v_call clone_size cdr3_aa cdr3_nt
- TRBJ2-7 TRBV18 - CASSPPGQSYEQYF TGTGCCAGCTCACCACCGGGCCAGTCCTACGAGCAGTACTTC
TRBD2 TRBJ2-1 TRBV7-9 - CASSRTGGFEQFF TGTGCCAGCAGCCGAACCGGGGGGTTTGAGCAGTTCTTC
- TRBJ2-1 TRBV29-1 - CSVTGNEQFF TGCAGCGTGACGGGCAATGAGCAGTTCTTC
- TRBJ2-7 TRBV9 - CASSVGASPYEQYF TGTGCCAGCAGCGTAGGAGCTTCGCCCTACGAGCAGTACTTC
- TRBJ2-7 TRBV6-5 - CASSALYEQYF TGTGCCAGCAGCGCGCTCTACGAGCAGTACTTC
- TRBJ2-5 TRBV11-2 - CASSYGQGGETQYF TGTGCCAGCAGCTACGGGCAGGGAGGAGAGACCCAGTACTTC
- TRBJ1-3 TRBV5-1 - CASSLGRSGSSSGNTIYF TGCGCCAGCAGCTTGGGTCGGAGCGGGTCGAGCTCTGGAAACACCATATATTTT
- TRBJ2-1 TRBV21-1 - CASSAWDRVYNEQFF TGTGCCAGCAGCGCTTGGGACAGGGTGTACAATGAGCAGTTCTTC
TRBD2 TRBJ2-7 TRBV5-1 - CASSLPRGGTPYEQYF TGCGCCAGCAGCTTGCCGCGGGGGGGAACACCTTACGAGCAGTACTTC
- TRBJ1-1 TRBV2 - CASSETWVTGTEAFF TGTGCCAGCAGTGAAACGTGGGTTACGGGCACTGAAGCTTTCTTT
- TRBJ1-5 TRBV7-9 - CASSLAGAVNQPQHF TGTGCCAGCAGCTTAGCGGGGGCGGTCAATCAGCCCCAGCATTTT
- TRBJ2-7 TRBV2 - CASLLGPLREQYF TGTGCCAGCCTCCTGGGGCCGCTCCGGGAGCAGTACTTC
TRBD1 TRBJ1-4 TRBV5-1 - CASSLDRGNEKLFF TGCGCCAGCAGCCTGGACAGGGGTAATGAAAAACTGTTTTTT
TRBD2 TRBJ2-2 TRBV5-4 - CASSSGTSANGELFF TGTGCCAGCAGCTCCGGGACTAGCGCGAACGGGGAGCTGTTTTTT
- TRBJ2-2 TRBV6-5 - CATLPTDTGELFF TGTGCCACCCTTCCTACCGACACCGGGGAGCTGTTTTTT
TRBD1 TRBJ2-7 TRBV25-1 - CASSAGTGYEQYF TGTGCCAGCAGTGCGGGGACAGGCTACGAGCAGTACTTC
- TRBJ1-2 TRBV4-3 - CASSQDRVRDYGYTF TGCGCCAGCAGCCAAGACAGGGTTCGCGACTATGGCTACACCTTC
- TRBJ1-6 TRBV15 - CATSRATDSPLHF TGTGCCACCAGCAGAGCGACAGATTCACCCCTCCACTTT
- TRBJ2-6 TRBV3-1/TRBV3-2 - CAVGSSGANVLTF TGTGCCGTGGGGAGCTCTGGGGCCAACGTCCTGACTTTC
- TRBJ1-6 TRBV4-2 - CASSQDLGFTGIESPLHF TGTGCCAGCAGCCAAGATCTCGGCTTCACAGGGATAGAATCACCCCTCCACTTT
- TRBJ2-1 TRBV27 - CASREVGGAVGNEQFF TGTGCCAGCCGCGAGGTAGGGGGGGCCGTGGGTAATGAGCAGTTCTTC
TRBD1 TRBJ2-5 TRBV7-3 - CASSFTGTEETQYF TGTGCCAGCAGCTTCACAGGGACAGAAGAGACCCAGTACTTC
- TRBJ2-7 TRBV6-5 once CASSYFTGRGNEQYF TGTGCCAGCAGTTACTTTACAGGGAGGGGAAACGAGCAGTACTTC
- TRBJ2-6 TRBV5-1 - CASSLDRAGANVLTF TGCGCCAGCAGCTTGGACAGGGCTGGGGCCAACGTCCTGACTTTC
- TRBJ1-2 TRBV9 - CASSLRETPNYGYTF TGTGCCAGCAGCCTAAGGGAGACCCCTAACTATGGCTACACCTTC
TRBD1 TRBJ1-4 TRBV19 - CASRDRVYEKLFF TGTGCCAGTAGGGACAGGGTATACGAAAAACTGTTTTTT
- TRBJ1-1 TRBV11-2 - CASSLIGRTEAFF TGTGCCAGCAGCTTAATAGGGAGGACTGAAGCTTTCTTT
- TRBJ2-2 TRBV11-2 - CASSLERGGNLFF TGTGCCAGCAGCTTAGAAAGGGGGGGTAATCTGTTTTTT
TRBD1 TRBJ2-5 TRBV7-9 - CASSLTGLGETQYF TGTGCCAGCAGCTTGACAGGGTTGGGTGAGACCCAGTACTTC
TRBD2 TRBJ2-5 TRBV9 - CASSPRWGRGGQETQYF TGTGCCAGCAGCCCTCGATGGGGGCGGGGGGGACAAGAGACCCAGTACTTC
TRBD2 TRBJ2-1 TRBV11-2 - CASSLAGAAGGTNEQFF TGTGCCAGCAGCTTAGCTGGGGCGGCGGGGGGTACAAATGAGCAGTTCTTC
- TRBJ1-5 TRBV5-1 - CASSRGAGSYSNQPQHF TGCGCCAGCAGCCGCGGGGCGGGATCTTATAGCAATCAGCCCCAGCATTTT
TRBD2 TRBJ2-1 TRBV4-2 - CASSQEGRGGRHNEQFF TGTGCCAGCAGCCAAGAAGGCCGGGGGGGCCGTCACAATGAGCAGTTCTTC
TRBD2 TRBJ2-7 TRBV7-8 - CASSFGTSGGAGPYEQYF TGTGCCAGCAGCTTCGGGACTAGCGGGGGGGCCGGGCCGTACGAGCAGTACTTC
TRBD2 TRBJ2-3 TRBV19 - CASRPRGGGGTDTQYF TGTGCCAGTAGGCCGCGGGGGGGCGGAGGCACAGATACGCAGTATTTT
- TRBJ1-2 TRBV27 - CASTQSTGGGYTF TGTGCCAGCACCCAATCGACAGGCGGCGGCTACACCTTC
TRBD1 TRBJ1-2 TRBV4-2 - CASSQDDRGLSNYGYTF TGTGCCAGCAGCCAAGATGACAGGGGGTTGTCTAACTATGGCTACACCTTC
TRBD1 TRBJ1-2 TRBV15 - CATSGQGASYGYTF TGTGCCACCTCTGGACAGGGGGCGAGCTATGGCTACACCTTC
- TRBJ1-1 TRBV29-1 - CSVELLTEAFF TGCAGCGTTGAACTTCTAACTGAAGCTTTCTTT
- TRBJ2-3 TRBV24-1 once CATSDPRLEGTDTQYF TGTGCCACCAGTGATCCAAGACTAGAGGGCACAGATACGCAGTATTTT
- TRBJ1-2 TRBV19 - CASTQRGGGYTF TGTGCCAGTACCCAGCGGGGGGGTGGCTACACCTTC
- TRBJ1-2 TRBV3-1/TRBV3-2 - CASSQVTKGYTF TGTGCCAGCAGCCAAGTAACAAAGGGCTACACCTTC
- TRBJ1-1 TRBV3-1/TRBV3-2 - CASSQLWKRGDTEAFF TGTGCCAGCAGCCAACTTTGGAAACGCGGCGACACTGAAGCTTTCTTT
- TRBJ1-5 TRBV6-2/TRBV6-3 - CASSYHPSTTATSSPQHF TGTGCCAGCAGTTACCACCCAAGCACGACAGCTACGAGTTCGCCCCAGCATTTT
TRBD1 TRBJ1-6 TRBV5-1 - CASSRGQGVNSPLHF TGCGCCAGCAGCCGGGGACAGGGAGTCAATTCACCCCTCCACTTT